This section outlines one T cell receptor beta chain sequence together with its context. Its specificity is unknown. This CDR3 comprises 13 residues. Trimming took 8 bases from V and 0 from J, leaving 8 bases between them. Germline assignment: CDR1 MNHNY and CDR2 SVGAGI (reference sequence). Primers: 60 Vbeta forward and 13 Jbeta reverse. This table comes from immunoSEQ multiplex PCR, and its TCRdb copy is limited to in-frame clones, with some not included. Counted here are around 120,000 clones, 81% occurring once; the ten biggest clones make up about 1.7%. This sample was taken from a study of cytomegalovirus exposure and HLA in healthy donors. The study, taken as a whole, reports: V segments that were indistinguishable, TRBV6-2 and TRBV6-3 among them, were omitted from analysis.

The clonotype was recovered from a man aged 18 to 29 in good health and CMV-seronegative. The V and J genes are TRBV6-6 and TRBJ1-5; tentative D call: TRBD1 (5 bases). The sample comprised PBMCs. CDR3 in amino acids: CASQGSSNQPQHF. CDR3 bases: TGTGCCAGCCAGGGAAGTAGCAATCAGCCCCAGCATTTT.